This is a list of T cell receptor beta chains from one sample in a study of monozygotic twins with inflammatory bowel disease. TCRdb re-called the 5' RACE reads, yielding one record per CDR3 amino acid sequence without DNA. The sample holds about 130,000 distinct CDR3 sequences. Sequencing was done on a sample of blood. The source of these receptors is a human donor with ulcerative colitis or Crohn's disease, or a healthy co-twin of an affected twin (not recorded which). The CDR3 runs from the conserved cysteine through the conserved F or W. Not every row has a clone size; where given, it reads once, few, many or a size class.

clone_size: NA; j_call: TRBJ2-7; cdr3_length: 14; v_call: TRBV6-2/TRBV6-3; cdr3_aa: CASSSNRVAYEQYF
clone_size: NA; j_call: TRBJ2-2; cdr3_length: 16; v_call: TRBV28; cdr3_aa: CASSFVQGRFGGELFF
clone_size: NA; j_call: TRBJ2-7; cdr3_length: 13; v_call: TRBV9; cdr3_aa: CASSGELRNEQYF
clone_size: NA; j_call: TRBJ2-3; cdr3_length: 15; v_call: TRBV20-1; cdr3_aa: CSGPDRTISTDTQYF
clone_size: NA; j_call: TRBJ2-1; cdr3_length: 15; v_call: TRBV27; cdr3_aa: CASSLMSGVYNEQFF
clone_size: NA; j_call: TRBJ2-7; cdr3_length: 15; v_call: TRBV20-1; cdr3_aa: CSARDRQGAGYEQYF
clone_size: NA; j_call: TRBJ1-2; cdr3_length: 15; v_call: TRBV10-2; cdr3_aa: CASSDFGGSNYGYTF
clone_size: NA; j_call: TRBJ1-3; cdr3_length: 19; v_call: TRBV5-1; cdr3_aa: CASSLMTSNQGIGGNTIYF
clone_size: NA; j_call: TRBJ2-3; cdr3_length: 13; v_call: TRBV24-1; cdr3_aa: CATSVPFTDTQYF
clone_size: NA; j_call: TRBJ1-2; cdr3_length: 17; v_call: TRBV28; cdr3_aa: CASSSLEGQGRNYGYTF
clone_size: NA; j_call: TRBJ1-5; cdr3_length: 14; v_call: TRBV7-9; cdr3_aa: CASSFDQSNQPQHF
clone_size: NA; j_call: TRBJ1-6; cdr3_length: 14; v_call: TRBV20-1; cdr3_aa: CSAPRDSRNSPLHF
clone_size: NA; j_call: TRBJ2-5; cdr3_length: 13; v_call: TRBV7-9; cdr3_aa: CASSLSLQETQYF
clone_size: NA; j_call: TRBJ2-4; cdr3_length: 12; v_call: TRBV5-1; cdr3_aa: CASSLVGGAWYF
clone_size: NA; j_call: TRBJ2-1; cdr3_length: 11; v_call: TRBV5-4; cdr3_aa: CASSYGSEQFF
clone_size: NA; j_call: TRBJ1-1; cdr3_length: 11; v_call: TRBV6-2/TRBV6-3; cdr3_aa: CASRRGLEAFF
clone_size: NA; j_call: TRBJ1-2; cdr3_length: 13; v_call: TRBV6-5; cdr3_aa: CASSYSIGYGYTF
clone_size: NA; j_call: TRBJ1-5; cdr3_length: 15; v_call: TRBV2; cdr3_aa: CASPPSGRGQSAQHF
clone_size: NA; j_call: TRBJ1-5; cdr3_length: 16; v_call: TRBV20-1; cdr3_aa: CSAEGGVGIRNQPQHF
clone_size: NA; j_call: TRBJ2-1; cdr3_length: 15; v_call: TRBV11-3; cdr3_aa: CASSLDGNPYNEQFF
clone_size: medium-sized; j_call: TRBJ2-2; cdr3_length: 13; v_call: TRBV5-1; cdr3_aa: CASSLDHTGELFF
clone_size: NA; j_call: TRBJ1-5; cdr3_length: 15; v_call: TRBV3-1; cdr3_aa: CASSQESYSNQPQHF
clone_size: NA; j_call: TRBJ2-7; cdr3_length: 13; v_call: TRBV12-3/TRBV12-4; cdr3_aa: CASSLARERVKYF
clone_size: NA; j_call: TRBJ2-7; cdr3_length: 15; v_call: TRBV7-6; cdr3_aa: CASSLDTGDTYEQYF
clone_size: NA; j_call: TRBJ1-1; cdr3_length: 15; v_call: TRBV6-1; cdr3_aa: CASSEFRRRRTEAFF
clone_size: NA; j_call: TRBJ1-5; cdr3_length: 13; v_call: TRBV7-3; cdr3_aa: CASSLTVNQPQHF